These 16 T cell receptor beta chains originate from one sample sequenced in a study of cytomegalovirus exposure and HLA in healthy donors. The PCR made use of 60 Vbeta and 13 Jbeta primers. Using immunoSEQ multiplex PCR, the repertoire was profiled, and TCRdb retains in-frame clones only, with some absent. The sample shows around 260,000 clones, about 80% of them seen only once. Input material: PBMCs. These receptors came from a girl aged 2 to 9 in good health and CMV-seronegative.

V is TRBV14 and J is TRBJ2-7, with 7 bases aligning to TRBD1. Germline assignment: CDR1 SGHDN and CDR2 FVKESK. This CDR3 has 14 amino acids. J gave up 1 base and V 4 bases, and 4 bases lay outside the gene matches. The CDR3 region has the DNA TGTGCCAGCAGCCTCCGGACAGGATCCTACGAGCAGTACTTC. It specifies CASSLRTGSYEQYF.

This clone was observed a few times. J is TRBJ2-7 and V is TRBV5-1, with D maybe TRBD1 (6 bases). Germline assignment: CDR1 SGHRS and CDR2 YFSETQ. This CDR3 spans 16 amino acids. Deletions cut 2 bases from V and 0 bases from J, with 15 bases between. The CDR3 region is CASSFGATGFSYEQYF. The CDR3 DNA follows: TGCGCCAGCAGCTTTGGAGCAACAGGGTTCTCCTACGAGCAGTACTTC.

CDR3 loop: CASSKRDRSYEQYF. The CDR3 DNA follows: TGTGCCAGCAGTAAACGGGACAGATCCTACGAGCAGTACTTC. V is TRBV9 and J is TRBJ2-7; 7 bases map to TRBD1. Germline V gives CDR1 SGDLS, CDR2 YYNGEE. V was pared by 5 bases and J by 1 base, with 6 bases of the junction left unmatched. This CDR3 comprises 14 residues.

J is TRBJ2-7 and V is TRBV27, with D maybe TRBD2 (7 bases). CDR1 and CDR2 from the germline V gene are MNHEY and SMNVEV (reference sequence). The CDR3 extends over 16 amino acids. Trimming cost V 0 bases and J 2 bases, with 14 bases left between them. The CDR3 loop reads CASSLSGGRKAYEQYF. The CDR3 region has the DNA TGTGCCAGCAGTTTATCCGGGGGGCGTAAAGCCTACGAGCAGTACTTC.

This clone occurred a few times. J is TRBJ2-7 and V is TRBV5-4; 7 bases match TRBD2. Unmatched junction bases numbered 2, after V lost 0 bases and J lost 5 bases. The CDR3 extends over 13 amino acids. Germline V gene data show CDR1 as SGHNT and CDR2 as YYREEE (reference sequence). The CDR3 DNA reads as TGTGCCAGCAGCTTGGCCGGGGGGAACGAGCAGTACTTC. It encodes CASSLAGGNEQYF.

The CDR3 DNA follows: TGTGCCAGCAGCGTAGAATCAGCACAGAGTACGAACACCGGGGAGCTGTTTTTT. It translates to CASSVESAQSTNTGELFF. The chain recombines TRBV9 with TRBJ2-2; no definite D call. This CDR3 has 18 residues. Trimming removed 0 bases at V and 0 bases at J, with 15 bases between. Germline loops: CDR1 SGDLS, CDR2 YYNGEE.

V and J are TRBV5-1 and TRBJ1-2, with TRBD1 matching over 9 bases. Trimming took 4 bases from V and 8 from J; bases not matched to a gene: 9. In germline, CDR1 is SGHRS, CDR2 YFSETQ. This CDR3 spans 14 amino acids. For the CDR3, the DNA is TGCGCCAGCAGCGCAGGACAGGGGCCAATGGGCTACACCTTC. It translates to CASSAGQGPMGYTF.

The chain couples TRBV9 to TRBJ2-1; a possible D gene is TRBD2 (6 bases). Looked up from germline, CDR1 is SGDLS and CDR2 is YYNGEE. Trimming removed 0 bases at V and 0 bases at J, with 10 bases between. The CDR3 extends over 16 amino acids. The CDR3 region is CASSVGGSGSYNEQFF. The CDR3 bases are TGTGCCAGCAGCGTAGGAGGTAGCGGCTCCTACAATGAGCAGTTCTTC.

The table lists this clone with a few counts. The chain joins TRBV29-1 to TRBJ2-2; 7 nucleotides agree with TRBD2. The CDR3 has 14 amino acids. With 4 bases clipped from V and 6 bases from J, the junction kept 8 bases outside the gene matches. Germline V gene data show CDR1 as SQVTM and CDR2 as ANQGSEA. The CDR3 sequence is CSVGWRESPGELFF. The DNA of the CDR3 is TGCAGCGTTGGGTGGCGGGAGAGTCCCGGGGAGCTGTTTTTT.

CDR3 loop: CASTRDVAYGYTF. CDR3 nucleotide sequence: TGTGCCAGCACCAGGGATGTGGCCTATGGCTACACCTTC. The V call is TRBV19, the J call TRBJ1-2; TRBD1 might be the D (5 bases). The germline CDR1 and CDR2 sequences are LNHDA and SQIVND (reference sequence). The V end was cut by 9 bases, the J end by 4 bases, with 15 bases between. CDR3 size: 13 residues.

The rearrangement links TRBV30 to TRBJ2-7, with D unresolved. This CDR3 has 12 amino acids. The germline V gene has CDR1 GTSNPN and CDR2 SVGIG (reference sequence). The V end was cut by 5 bases, the J end by 4 bases, with 12 bases between. For the CDR3, the DNA is TGTGCCTGGGGAGTAGGAATTTACGAGCAGTACTTC. Translating it yields CAWGVGIYEQYF.

A few counts support this clone. V gene TRBV6-5 combines with J gene TRBJ2-5; TRBD1 agrees at 8 bases. The DNA end lines up better with TRBJ2-7; the J call may be wrong. The CDR3 has 16 amino acids. Per germline, CDR1 MNHEY and CDR2 SVGAGI. The CDR3 region has the DNA TGTGCCAGCAGTTACTCGTCGCAGGGGGCTACCTACGAGCAGTACTTC. Its protein product is CASSYSSQGATYEQYF.

The rearrangement uses TRBV28 and TRBJ2-3; 15 bases match TRBD2. Germline trimming cut 6 bases from V and 0 bases from J; bases unmatched to any gene: 13. This CDR3 contains 20 residues. Germline assignment: CDR1 MDHEN and CDR2 SYDVKM. CDR3: CASSKHPGLAGGDSTDTQYF. CDR3 sequence (DNA): TGTGCCAGCAGCAAACACCCGGGACTAGCGGGGGGCGATAGCACAGATACGCAGTATTTT. Using reference TRBV28 and TRBJ2-3 for the parts outside the CDR3, the full variable domain is DVKVTQSSRYLVKRTGEKVFLECVQDMDHENMFWYRQDPGLGLRLIYFSYDVKMKEKGDIPEGYSVSREKKERFSLILESASTNQTSMYLCASSKHPGLAGGDSTDTQYFGPGTRLTVL.

J is TRBJ2-3 and V is TRBV6-1, with a weak D call TRBD2 (6 bases). Per the germline V gene, CDR1 is MNHNS and CDR2 is SASEGT. V was trimmed by 6 bases and J by 0 bases, leaving 13 bases between them. The CDR3 is 15 amino acids. The chain's CDR3 is CASRPLAHSTDTQYF. CDR3 DNA: TGTGCCAGCAGGCCGCTAGCGCACAGCACAGATACGCAGTATTTT.

This CDR3 is CASSSLPTGEDGYTF. CDR3 nucleotides: TGTGCCAGCAGCTCCCTCCCTACAGGGGAGGATGGCTACACCTTC. The genes are TRBV7-6 and TRBJ1-2; 7 bases map to TRBD1. Germline CDR1 reads SGHVS; CDR2 reads FNYEAQ. V was pared by 4 bases and J by 6 bases, with 11 bases of the junction left unmatched. This CDR3 region has 15 residues.

This clone was found once. The chain recombines TRBV7-6 with TRBJ2-3; TRBD2 aligns across 7 bases. CDR1 and CDR2 (germline): SGHVS, FNYEAQ. Trimming at V came to 1 base and at J to 5 bases, leaving 6 bases not matched to a gene. CDR3 length: 15 amino acids. CDR3 coding DNA: TGTGCCAGCAGCTTAGTTGGGGGGGAAGTAGATACGCAGTATTTT. Residues: CASSLVGGEVDTQYF.